Presented here are 8 T cell receptor beta chains from one specimen sequenced in a study of T cell responses to AZD1222 COVID-19 vaccine. Produced via immunoSEQ multiplex PCR; TCRdb's table is partial and in-frame only. The sample lists approximately 110,000 clones; about nine tenths were seen once. The specimen comprised peripheral blood, sampled on day 0 of AZD1222 vaccination. The receptors were sampled from an adult in good health.

The chain recombines TRBV7-3 with TRBJ1-5, with a possible D match to TRBD1 (5 bases). Germline V gives CDR1 SGHTA, CDR2 FQGTGA. Trimming removed 1 base from V and 5 bases from J, with 27 bases in between. CDR3 length: 20 amino acids. CDR3 protein: CASSLSLPQRGPGLHQPQHF. The CDR3 DNA reads TGTGCCAGCAGCTTAAGCCTACCACAACGGGGCCCCGGGTTGCATCAGCCCCAGCATTTT.

J is TRBJ1-4 and V is TRBV6-1, with TRBD1 identical over 8 bases. Unmatched junction bases numbered 0, after V lost 1 base and J lost 5 bases. CDR1 and CDR2 from the germline V gene are MNHNS and SASEGT. The CDR3 covers 14 residues. For the CDR3, the DNA is TGTGCCAGCAGTGAAGGACAGGGGAATGAAAAACTGTTTTTT. It encodes CASSEGQGNEKLFF.

This clone has only a few counts. The chain joins TRBV18 to TRBJ2-1; a possible D gene is TRBD1 (5 bases). Germline values: CDR1 KGHSH, CDR2 LQKENI. The V gene lost 1 base and the J gene lost 9 bases, with 7 bases spanning the gap. CDR3 length: 12 amino acids. The CDR3 loop is CASSPRGGEQFF. The CDR3 nucleotides are TGTGCCAGCTCACCACGGGGCGGTGAGCAGTTCTTC.

A few counts support this clone. The gene calls are TRBV6-2 or TRBV6-3 and TRBJ2-3; D call uncertain. CDR1 is MNHEY and CDR2 is SVGEGT in the germline V gene. The CDR3 spans 15 residues. Trimming removed 4 bases from V and 4 bases from J, with 15 bases in between. CDR3 sequence (DNA): TGTGCCAGCAGTTCCGGCAAACCCTCGTCAGATACGCAGTATTTT. This codes for CASSSGKPSSDTQYF.

The J gene is TRBJ2-2, the V gene TRBV2; D gene uncertain. The V gene's germline CDR1 is SNHLY and CDR2 FYNNEI. V lost 4 bases and J 2 bases, leaving 8 bases between the germline ends. The CDR3 is 14 residues long. The CDR3 spells CASSVRVNTGELFF. In nucleotides, the CDR3 is TGTGCCAGCAGTGTCAGAGTAAACACCGGGGAGCTGTTTTTT.

This chain links TRBV28 with TRBJ1-6; D gene unclear. CDR1 and CDR2 from the germline V gene are MDHEN and SYDVKM. CDR3 size: 14 residues. The V end was cut by 10 bases, the J end by 6 bases, with 16 bases between. CDR3 loop: CATRRRPFNSPLHF. CDR3 DNA: TGTGCCACCAGGCGGAGGCCCTTTAATTCACCCCTCCACTTT.

This chain joins TRBV6-2 or TRBV6-3 and TRBJ1-6; D possibly corresponds to TRBD1 (5 bases). This CDR3 region has 14 residues. With 2 bases removed from V and 5 bases from J, the gap between germline ends came to 7 bases. The germline V gene has CDR1 MNHEY and CDR2 SVGEGT. The CDR3 loop reads CASSYRGDNSPLHF. DNA for the CDR3: TGTGCCAGCAGTTACCGAGGGGATAATTCACCCCTCCACTTT.

This clone was observed once. The chain joins TRBV5-6 to TRBJ2-3; 14 bases map to TRBD2. Looked up from germline, CDR1 is SGHDT and CDR2 is YYEEEE. There are 16 residues in the CDR3. With 4 bases clipped from V and 6 bases from J, the junction kept 7 bases outside the gene matches. The CDR3 DNA reads as TGTGCCAGCAGCATGACTAGCGGGGGGGTCTACGATACGCAGTATTTT. Translation gives CASSMTSGGVYDTQYF.